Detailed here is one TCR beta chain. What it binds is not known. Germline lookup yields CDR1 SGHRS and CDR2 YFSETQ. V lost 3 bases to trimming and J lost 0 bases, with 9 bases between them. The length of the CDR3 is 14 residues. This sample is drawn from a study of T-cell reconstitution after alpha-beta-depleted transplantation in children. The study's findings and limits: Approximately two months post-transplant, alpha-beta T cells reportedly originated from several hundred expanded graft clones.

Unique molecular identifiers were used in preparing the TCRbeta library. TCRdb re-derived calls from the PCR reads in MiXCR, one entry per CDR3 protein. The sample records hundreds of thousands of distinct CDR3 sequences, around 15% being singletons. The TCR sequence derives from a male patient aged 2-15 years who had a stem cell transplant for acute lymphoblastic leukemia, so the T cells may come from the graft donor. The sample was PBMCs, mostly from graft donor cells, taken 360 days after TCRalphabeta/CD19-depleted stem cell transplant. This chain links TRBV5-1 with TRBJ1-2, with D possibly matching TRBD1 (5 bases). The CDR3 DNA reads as TGCGCCAGCAGCTACCAGGGAGCTAACTATGGCTACACCTTC. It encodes CASSYQGANYGYTF.